By share of the sample, the clone carrying this TCR beta chain is medium-sized. Its antigen is as yet unknown. Per the germline V gene, CDR1 is SQVTM and CDR2 is ANQGSEA. V was cut by 1 base and J by 8 bases, with 14 bases left in between. This CDR3 is built from 13 residues. The protocol was immunoSEQ multiplex PCR, while the TCRdb copy is restricted to in-frame clones and leaves out a portion. The table records fewer than 25,000 clones, under 95% of them present only once. The data are from a study of T cells in localized non-small cell lung cancer. Study observations and caveats: Adjacent lung exhibited a median of 57 among the 100 most abundant tumor clones. Uninvolved adjacent lung showed the highest T cell clonality, exceeding tumor. Heterogeneity remains possible because sequencing was limited to only one tumor region.

This TCR derives from a male donor at least 60 years old with stage I squamous cell lung carcinoma. This specimen was peripheral blood, taken before any cancer treatment. The chain couples TRBV29-1 to TRBJ1-2, with D unclear. CDR3 in DNA: TGCAGCGTTGAAGTGGGCTCGACCCTAGGCTACACCTTC. Protein product: CSVEVGSTLGYTF.